This T cell receptor beta chain was recorded in a study of T cells in Graves' hyperthyroidism and ophthalmopathy. This clonotype has ten or more counts. Its target is unknown. General observations from the study: Median prediction lead before ophthalmopathy onset was 6.5 months with the model.

The CDR3 spans 15 residues. Trimming left V 0 bases short and J 3 bases short, with 11 bases between. The germline gives CDR1 SQVTM, CDR2 ANQGSEA. Regions amplified from RNA transcripts were the TCR beta CDR3 regions. HTBI primers were the set used in a first-round RT-PCR of the TCR CDR3. Using its own MiXCR run on the multiplex PCR reads, TCRdb lists one record per CDR3 protein. The sample gives roughly 500,000 distinct CDR3 sequences, approximately 15% of which show up once; 5% to 7% is in the top ten. What was sequenced was blood. This TCR was recovered from a woman between 25 and 40 years old with Graves' hyperthyroidism that later progressed to Graves' ophthalmopathy. The chain links TRBV29-1 to TRBJ2-2; D is possibly TRBD2 (5 bases). For the CDR3, the DNA is TGCAGCGTTGAAGAGGCTAGCCCAGACACCGGGGAGCTGTTTTTT. This gives the protein CSVEEASPDTGELFF.